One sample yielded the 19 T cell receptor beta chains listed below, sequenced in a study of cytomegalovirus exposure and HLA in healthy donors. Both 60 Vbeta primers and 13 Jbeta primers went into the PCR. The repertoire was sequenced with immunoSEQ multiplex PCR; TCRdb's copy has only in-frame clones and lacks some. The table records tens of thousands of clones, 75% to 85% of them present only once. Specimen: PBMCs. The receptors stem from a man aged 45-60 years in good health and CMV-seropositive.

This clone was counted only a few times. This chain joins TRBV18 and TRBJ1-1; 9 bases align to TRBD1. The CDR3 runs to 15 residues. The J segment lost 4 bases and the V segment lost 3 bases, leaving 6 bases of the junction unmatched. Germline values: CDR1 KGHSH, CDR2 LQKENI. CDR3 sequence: CASSPATGGGTEAFF. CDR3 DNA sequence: TGTGCCAGCTCACCGGCGACAGGGGGGGGCACTGAAGCTTTCTTT.

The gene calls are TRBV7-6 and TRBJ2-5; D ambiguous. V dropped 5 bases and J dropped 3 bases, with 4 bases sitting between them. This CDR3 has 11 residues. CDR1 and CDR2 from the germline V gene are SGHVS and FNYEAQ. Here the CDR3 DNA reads TGTGCCAGCAGCATAAAAGAGACCCAGTACTTC. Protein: CASSIKETQYF.

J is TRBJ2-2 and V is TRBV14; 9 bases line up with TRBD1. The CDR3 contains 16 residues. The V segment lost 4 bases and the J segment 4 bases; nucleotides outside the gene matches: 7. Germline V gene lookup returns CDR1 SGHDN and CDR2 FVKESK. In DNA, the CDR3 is TGTGCCAGCAGCCTCAACACAGGGGGCAGCACCGGGGAGCTGTTTTTT. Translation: CASSLNTGGSTGELFF.

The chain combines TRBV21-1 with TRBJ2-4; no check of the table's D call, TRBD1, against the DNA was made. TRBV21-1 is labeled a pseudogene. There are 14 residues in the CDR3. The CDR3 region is CASTKGVAKNIQYF. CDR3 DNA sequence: TGTGCCAGCACAAAGGGGGTAGCCAAAAACATTCAGTACTTC.

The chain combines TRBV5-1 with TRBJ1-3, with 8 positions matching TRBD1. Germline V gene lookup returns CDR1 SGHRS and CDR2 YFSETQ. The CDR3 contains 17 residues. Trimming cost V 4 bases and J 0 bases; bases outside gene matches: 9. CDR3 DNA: TGCGCCAGCAGCAGGGGACAGGCGATTTCCTCTGGAAACACCATATATTTT. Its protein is CASSRGQAISSGNTIYF.

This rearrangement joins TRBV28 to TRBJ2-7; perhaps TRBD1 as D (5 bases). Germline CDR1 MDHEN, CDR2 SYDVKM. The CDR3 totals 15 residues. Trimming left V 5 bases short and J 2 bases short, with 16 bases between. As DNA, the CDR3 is TGTGCCAGCAGTCGACAGCGAATCCCCCCCTACGAGCAGTACTTC. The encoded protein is CASSRQRIPPYEQYF.

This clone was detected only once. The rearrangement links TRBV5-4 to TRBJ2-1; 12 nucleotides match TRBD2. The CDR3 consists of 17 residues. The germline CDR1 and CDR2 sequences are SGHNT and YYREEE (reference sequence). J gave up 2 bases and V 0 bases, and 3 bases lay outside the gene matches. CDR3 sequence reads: CASSLVRLAGAYNEQFF. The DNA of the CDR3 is TGTGCCAGCAGCTTGGTTCGACTAGCGGGAGCCTACAATGAGCAGTTCTTC.

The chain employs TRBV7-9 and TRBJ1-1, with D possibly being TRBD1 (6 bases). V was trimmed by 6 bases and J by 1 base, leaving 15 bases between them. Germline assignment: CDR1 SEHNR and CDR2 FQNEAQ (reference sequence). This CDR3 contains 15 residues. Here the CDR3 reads CASSDTGRTNTEAFF. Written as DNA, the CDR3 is TGTGCCAGCAGTGATACAGGGAGAACGAACACTGAAGCTTTCTTT.

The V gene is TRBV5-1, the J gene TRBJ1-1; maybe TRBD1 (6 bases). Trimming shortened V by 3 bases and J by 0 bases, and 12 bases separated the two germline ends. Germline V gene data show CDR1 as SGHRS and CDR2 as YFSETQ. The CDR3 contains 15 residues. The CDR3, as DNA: TGCGCCAGCAGCTCGTCAGGGGACCTGAACACTGAAGCTTTCTTT. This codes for CASSSSGDLNTEAFF.

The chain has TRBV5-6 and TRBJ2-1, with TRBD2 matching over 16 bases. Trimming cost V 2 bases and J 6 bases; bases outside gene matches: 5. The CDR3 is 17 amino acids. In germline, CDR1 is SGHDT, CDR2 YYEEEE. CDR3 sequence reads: CASSLPGTSGGVNEQFF. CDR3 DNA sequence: TGTGCCAGCAGCTTACCAGGGACTAGCGGGGGGGTCAATGAGCAGTTCTTC.

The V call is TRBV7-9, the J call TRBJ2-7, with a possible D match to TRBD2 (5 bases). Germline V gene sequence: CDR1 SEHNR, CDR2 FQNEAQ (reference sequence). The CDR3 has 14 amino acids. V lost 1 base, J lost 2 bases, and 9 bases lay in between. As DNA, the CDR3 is TGTGCCAGCAGCTTAGTCGGGGTTCCCTACGAGCAGTACTTC. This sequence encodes CASSLVGVPYEQYF. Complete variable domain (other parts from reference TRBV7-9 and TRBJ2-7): DTGVSQNPRHKITKRGQNVTFRCDPISEHNRLYWYRQTLGQGPEFLTYFQNEAQLEKSRLLSDRFSAERPKGSFSTLEIQRTEQGDSAMYLCASSLVGVPYEQYFGPGTRLTVT.

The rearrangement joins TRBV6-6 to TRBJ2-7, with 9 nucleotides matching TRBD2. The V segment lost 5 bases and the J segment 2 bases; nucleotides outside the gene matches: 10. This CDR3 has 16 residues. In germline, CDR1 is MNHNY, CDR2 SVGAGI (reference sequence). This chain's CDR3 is CASSPGAGGVAYEQYF. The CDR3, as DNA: TGTGCCAGCAGTCCGGGAGCGGGAGGCGTCGCCTACGAGCAGTACTTC.

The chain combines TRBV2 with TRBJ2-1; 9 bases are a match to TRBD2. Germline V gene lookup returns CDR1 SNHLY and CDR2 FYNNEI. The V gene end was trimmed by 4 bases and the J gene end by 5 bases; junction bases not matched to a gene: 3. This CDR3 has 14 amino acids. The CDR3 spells CASSGVAGDNEQFF. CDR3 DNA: TGTGCCAGCAGTGGGGTAGCGGGAGACAATGAGCAGTTCTTC.

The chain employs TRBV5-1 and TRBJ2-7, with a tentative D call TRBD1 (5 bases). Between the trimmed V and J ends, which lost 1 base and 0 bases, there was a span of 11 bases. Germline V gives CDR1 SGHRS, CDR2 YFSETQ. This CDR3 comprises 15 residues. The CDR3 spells CASSLIDSSSYEQYF. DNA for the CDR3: TGCGCCAGCAGCTTGATCGACAGTAGCTCCTACGAGCAGTACTTC.

The CDR3 DNA sequence: TGTGCCAGCAGTTTATCCCAGGGATTCTCCTACGAGCAGTACTTC. Translated: CASSLSQGFSYEQYF. The chain has TRBV27 and TRBJ2-7, with D maybe TRBD1 (5 bases). The CDR3 runs to 15 residues. Germline CDR1 reads MNHEY; CDR2 reads SMNVEV (reference sequence). V lost 0 bases and J 0 bases, leaving 9 bases between the germline ends.

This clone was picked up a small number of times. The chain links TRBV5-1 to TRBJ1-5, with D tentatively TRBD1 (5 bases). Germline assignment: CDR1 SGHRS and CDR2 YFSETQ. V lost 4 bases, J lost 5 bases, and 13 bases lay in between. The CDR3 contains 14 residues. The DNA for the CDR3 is TGCGCCAGCAGCCCCTGGGGCGGAGATCAGCCCCAGCATTTT. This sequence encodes CASSPWGGDQPQHF.

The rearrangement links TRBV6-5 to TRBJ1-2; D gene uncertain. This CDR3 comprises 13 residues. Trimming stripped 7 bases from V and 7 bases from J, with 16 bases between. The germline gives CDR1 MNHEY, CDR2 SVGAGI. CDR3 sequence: CASISSGSSGYTF. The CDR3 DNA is TGTGCCAGCATCTCATCAGGATCCTCTGGCTACACCTTC.

CDR3 sequence: CASSKGGGSYNEQFF. In DNA form, the CDR3 reads TGTGCCAGCAGCAAGGGGGGGGGCTCCTACAATGAGCAGTTCTTC. The genes are TRBV7-3 and TRBJ2-1; D is possibly TRBD2 (7 bases). V was cut by 5 bases and J by 0 bases, with 11 bases left in between. The length of the CDR3 is 15 residues. Germline CDR1 and CDR2: SGHTA and FQGTGA.

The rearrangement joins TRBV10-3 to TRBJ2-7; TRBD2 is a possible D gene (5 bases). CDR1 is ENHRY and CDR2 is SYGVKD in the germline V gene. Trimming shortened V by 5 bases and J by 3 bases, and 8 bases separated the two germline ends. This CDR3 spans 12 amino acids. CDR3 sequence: CAISRDVYEQYF. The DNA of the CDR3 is TGTGCCATCAGTCGGGATGTCTACGAGCAGTACTTC.